Listed below are T cell receptor beta chains from one sample, sequenced in a study of blood T cell repertoires in COVID-19. Assay: immunoSEQ multiplex PCR; the TCRdb copy retains only in-frame clones and omits some. The top ten hold over 0.35% of the sample, which has fewer than 95,000 clones, about 91% seen once. Sequencing used peripheral blood. The receptors derive from a man in his 60s with acute or convalescent COVID-19. Both conserved end residues are part of each CDR3. Fields, in order: V gene, clone size, J gene, D gene, CDR3 DNA, CDR3 protein. A D gene is named only where the DNA matches it firmly. A clone size is listed for some rows: how often the clone was seen (once, few, many), or a class if it is expanded.

V: TRBV27; size: .; J: TRBJ2-2; D: TRBD2; DNA: TGTGCCAGCAGAACCCGACTAGCGGGAGCCTCGAACACCGGGGAGCTGTTTTTT; CDR3: CASRTRLAGASNTGELFF
V: TRBV28; size: .; J: TRBJ2-7; D: TRBD2; DNA: TGTGCCAGCAGCTCTAGCGGGGGAAATACTGCCTACGAGCAGTACTTC; CDR3: CASSSSGGNTAYEQYF
V: TRBV6-6; size: .; J: TRBJ1-6; D: .; DNA: TGTGCCAGCAGTTACTCAGCAGGGTCGAGTTCACCCCTCCACTTT; CDR3: CASSYSAGSSSPLHF
V: TRBV9; size: .; J: TRBJ2-5; D: .; DNA: TGTGCCAGCAGTGGACCCCTTAGCGAAGCGTACCAAGAGACCCAGTACTTC; CDR3: CASSGPLSEAYQETQYF
V: TRBV4-2; size: .; J: TRBJ2-7; D: TRBD2; DNA: TGTGCCAGCAGCCAAGTCTCAGCGGGGACCGAGGGGGAGCAGTACTTC; CDR3: CASSQVSAGTEGEQYF
V: TRBV5-1; size: .; J: TRBJ1-1; D: TRBD1; DNA: TGCGCCAGCAGCTTGACAGGGGTGAACACTGAAGCTTTCTTT; CDR3: CASSLTGVNTEAFF
V: TRBV5-1; size: .; J: TRBJ2-5; D: TRBD2; DNA: TGCGCCAGCAGCTTGCGGGCACTAGCGGGGGGGCGTGAGACCCAGTACTTC; CDR3: CASSLRALAGGRETQYF
V: TRBV6-1; size: .; J: TRBJ1-1; D: TRBD1; DNA: TGTGCCAGCAGTGATTGGACAGGGGGCACTGAAGCTTTCTTT; CDR3: CASSDWTGGTEAFF
V: TRBV6-5; size: .; J: TRBJ1-6; D: .; DNA: TGTGCCAGCAGTTACTCGTTAGGGGAAATAAAATCCCTCCACTTT; CDR3: CASSYSLGEIKSLHF
V: TRBV11-2; size: .; J: TRBJ1-5; D: .; DNA: TGTGCCAGCAGCGGACCGGGGAGCAATCAGCCCCAGCATTTT; CDR3: CASSGPGSNQPQHF
V: TRBV30; size: once; J: TRBJ2-5; D: TRBD1; DNA: TGTGCCTGGAATAGGGACAGGGAAGAGACCCAGTACTTC; CDR3: CAWNRDREETQYF
V: TRBV5-4; size: .; J: TRBJ2-3; D: TRBD2; DNA: TGTGCCAGCAGCCCTGAACCGCTAGCGGGAGGGCCAACAGATACGCAGTATTTT; CDR3: CASSPEPLAGGPTDTQYF
V: TRBV29-1; size: .; J: TRBJ1-1; D: .; DNA: TGCAGCGGATTAGGGGGAGGGAGAACTGAAGCTTTCTTT; CDR3: CSGLGGGRTEAFF
V: TRBV5-1; size: .; J: TRBJ2-7; D: .; DNA: TGCGCCAGCAGCCTGGGGATCGGGGACGAGCAGTACTTC; CDR3: CASSLGIGDEQYF
V: TRBV5-1; size: .; J: TRBJ1-2; D: TRBD1; DNA: TGCGCCAGCAGCCAGAGGGACAGGGAAGGTGGCTACACCTTC; CDR3: CASSQRDREGGYTF
V: TRBV2; size: .; J: TRBJ1-2; D: .; DNA: TGTGCCAGCAGGGCGGGAGGGGGGATCTATGGCTACACCTTC; CDR3: CASRAGGGIYGYTF
V: TRBV19; size: .; J: TRBJ1-5; D: TRBD1; DNA: TGTGCCAGTAGTCCCGGACAGGGGGGCGGTAGGCCCCAGCATTTT; CDR3: CASSPGQGGGRPQHF
V: TRBV6-5; size: .; J: TRBJ2-2; D: .; DNA: TGTGCCAGCAGCGGACAGCCGAACACCGGGGAGCTGTTTTTT; CDR3: CASSGQPNTGELFF
V: TRBV13; size: .; J: TRBJ2-3; D: TRBD2; DNA: TGTGCCAGCAGCTTAAGACTAGCGGGGGGCTACACAGATACGCAGTATTTT; CDR3: CASSLRLAGGYTDTQYF
V: TRBV5-1; size: .; J: TRBJ2-5; D: .; DNA: TGCGCCAGCAGCCCCGAGGTTGAAGAGACCCAGTACTTC; CDR3: CASSPEVEETQYF
V: TRBV7-2; size: once; J: TRBJ2-5; D: .; DNA: TGTGCCAGCAGCAAAGAGGCCGGGAGTTTTAGAGAGACCCAGTACTTC; CDR3: CASSKEAGSFRETQYF
V: TRBV18; size: .; J: TRBJ2-1; D: .; DNA: TGTGCCAGCTCACCGAGACTGGCTTCGGGTGAGCAGTTCTTC; CDR3: CASSPRLASGEQFF